This section outlines one T cell receptor (beta chain) sequence together with its context. Followed longitudinally, the Seattle patients had been enrolled during active infection. Original methodology: It was from reference gene primer amplification that nucleated cell counts were estimated. Sequencing used immunoSEQ multiplex PCR; TCRdb keeps in-frame clones, though not all of them. The DNA gave D and trimming, while V, J and clone size come from that table. This sample has roughly 380,000 clones, with approximately 91% found just once. This sample was included in a study of blood T cell repertoires in COVID-19. Study overall: Acute and convalescent COVID-19 samples came from the United States, Italy and Spain. PBMCs, B-cell-depleted T cells, or T cells were the source of the cDNA or gDNA that made up the material.

Trimming removed 7 bases from V and 2 bases from J; junction bases left unmatched: 1. CDR3 length equals 12 residues. Germline V gene sequence: CDR1 MNHEY, CDR2 SMNVEV (reference sequence). This rearrangement joins TRBV27 to TRBJ2-7, with 8 nucleotides matching TRBD2. Material for sequencing was peripheral blood. The sequence was collected from a woman in her 40s with COVID-19, enrolled during active disease. DNA for the CDR3: TGTGCCAGCACCGGGGGGGCCTACGAGCAGTACTTC. This translates into CASTGGAYEQYF.